Listed below are T cell receptor beta chains from one sample, sequenced in a study of blood T cell repertoires in COVID-19. Generated by immunoSEQ multiplex PCR, the TCRdb table keeps only in-frame clones and is missing some. The data show about 250,000 clones, with around 89% seen just once and roughly 0.8% held by the top ten. Sequencing used peripheral blood. Every receptor here comes from a man aged 30 to 45 with acute or convalescent COVID-19. CDR3s include the opening cysteine and the closing phenylalanine or tryptophan. The order of the fields is D gene, V gene, J gene, clone size, CDR3 protein, CDR3 DNA. D genes are given only for firm matches. Only part of the rows carry a size: once, few, many, or a class if the clone is expanded.

TRBD1	TRBV7-2	TRBJ1-2	NA	CASSQGQGMDGYTF	TGTGCCAGCAGCCAAGGACAGGGGATGGATGGCTACACCTTC
NA	TRBV7-3	TRBJ2-1	NA	CASSLTGYDHNEQFF	TGTGCCAGCAGCTTAACCGGGTACGACCACAATGAGCAGTTCTTC
NA	TRBV28	TRBJ2-1	NA	CASSNRYNEQFF	TGTGCCAGCAGCAACAGGTACAATGAGCAGTTCTTC
TRBD2	TRBV18	TRBJ2-1	once	CASSTGTSGYNEQFF	TGTGCCAGCTCAACCGGGACTAGCGGATACAATGAGCAGTTCTTC
NA	TRBV12-1	TRBJ2-3	NA	CASSASPDTQYF	TGTGCCAGCAGCGCGTCCCCAGATACGCAGTATTTT
NA	TRBV7-2	TRBJ1-1	NA	CASSFYRPGGGAFF	TGTGCCAGCAGCTTCTACAGACCCGGTGGTGGAGCTTTCTTT
TRBD1	TRBV18	TRBJ1-6	NA	CASSPRDSSNSPLHF	TGTGCCAGCTCACCAAGGGACAGTTCTAATTCACCCCTCCACTTT
TRBD1	TRBV28	TRBJ1-4	once	CASSLGGGSEKLFF	TGTGCCAGCAGTTTAGGAGGGGGCAGTGAAAAACTGTTTTTT
TRBD1	TRBV27	TRBJ1-5	NA	CASSLYSTGFFNQPQHF	TGTGCCAGCAGTTTATATTCGACAGGGTTTTTCAATCAGCCCCAGCATTTT
NA	TRBV5-1	TRBJ2-1	NA	CASSSGWDEQFF	TGCGCCAGCAGCTCAGGGTGGGATGAGCAGTTCTTC
NA	TRBV10-3	TRBJ2-3	NA	CAIAGNTDTQYF	TGTGCCATCGCGGGTAACACAGATACGCAGTATTTT
TRBD1	TRBV6-4	TRBJ1-1	NA	CASKGQGEANTEAFF	TGTGCCAGCAAAGGACAGGGCGAGGCGAACACTGAAGCTTTCTTT
NA	TRBV7-2	TRBJ2-7	NA	CASSLALQGKQYF	TGTGCCAGCAGCTTAGCGCTCCAGGGGAAGCAGTACTTC
TRBD2	TRBV5-6	TRBJ2-5	NA	CASRRGLAGQETQYF	TGTGCCAGCAGACGAGGACTAGCGGGACAAGAGACCCAGTACTTC
NA	TRBV28	TRBJ1-2	NA	CASSFIRLYGYTF	TGTGCCAGCAGTTTCATAAGACTTTATGGCTACACCTTC
NA	TRBV7-9	TRBJ1-2	NA	CASSLGEVGRGYTF	TGTGCCAGCAGCTTAGGGGAAGTGGGGCGAGGCTACACCTTC
NA	TRBV5-5	TRBJ2-6	NA	CASSTDSGANVLTF	TGTGCCAGCAGCACTGACTCTGGGGCCAACGTCCTGACTTTC
NA	TRBV7-9	TRBJ1-1	NA	CASSPPGSTEAFF	TGTGCCAGCAGCCCGCCGGGTAGCACTGAAGCTTTCTTT
NA	TRBV3-1/TRBV3-2	TRBJ1-6	NA	CASSQWGGGAYNSPLHF	TGTGCCAGCAGCCAGTGGGGGGGCGGGGCTTACAATTCACCCCTCCACTTT
TRBD1	TRBV18	TRBJ2-7	NA	CASSVAWDRANEQYF	TGTGCCAGCTCAGTGGCGTGGGACAGGGCCAACGAGCAGTACTTC
TRBD1	TRBV10-3	TRBJ2-7	NA	CAIRPGTGAYEQYF	TGTGCCATCAGGCCCGGGACAGGGGCATACGAGCAGTACTTC
TRBD1	TRBV6-5	TRBJ2-6	NA	CATSGTGLGNVLTF	TGTGCCACATCCGGGACAGGGCTCGGCAACGTCCTGACTTTC
TRBD2	TRBV10-3	TRBJ2-3	NA	CAISPGTSGGAVTDTQYF	TGTGCCATCAGCCCCGGGACTAGCGGGGGGGCGGTAACAGATACGCAGTATTTT
TRBD1	TRBV27	TRBJ2-3	NA	CASSRQNRGLGGDTQYF	TGTGCCAGCAGTCGACAGAACAGGGGGCTGGGTGGAGATACGCAGTATTTT
NA	TRBV28	TRBJ1-4	NA	CASSFPGGTNEKLFF	TGTGCCAGCAGTTTCCCGGGTGGAACTAATGAAAAACTGTTTTTT
TRBD1	TRBV19	TRBJ1-5	NA	CASTLGGSREPQHF	TGTGCCAGTACCTTAGGGGGCTCTAGGGAGCCCCAGCATTTT
NA	TRBV2	TRBJ2-1	NA	CASTSLGNEQFF	TGTGCCAGCACCTCTCTCGGGAATGAGCAGTTCTTC
NA	TRBV6-5	TRBJ1-2	NA	CASSYLDQGRNYGYTF	TGTGCCAGCAGTTACCTAGACCAGGGGAGAAACTATGGCTACACCTTC
NA	TRBV11-2	TRBJ2-5	NA	CASSLTGFRETQYF	TGTGCCAGCAGCTTAACTGGCTTCAGGGAGACCCAGTACTTC
NA	TRBV20-1	TRBJ2-7	NA	CSASTGGGQYF	TGCAGTGCTAGTACGGGGGGCGGGCAGTACTTC
NA	TRBV18	TRBJ1-2	NA	CASSSANGRYGYTF	TGTGCCAGCTCATCCGCAAATGGCAGATATGGCTACACCTTC
NA	TRBV5-5	TRBJ1-3	NA	CASVDLGNTIYF	TGTGCCAGCGTAGATCTTGGAAACACCATATATTTT
NA	TRBV7-3	TRBJ2-7	NA	CASSPTGGESSYEQYF	TGTGCCAGCAGCCCCACCGGCGGAGAGAGCTCCTACGAGCAGTACTTC
NA	TRBV12-5	TRBJ1-1	NA	CASGLAITTDSMNTEAFF	TGTGCTAGTGGTTTGGCCATTACCACGGACAGTATGAACACTGAAGCTTTCTTT
NA	TRBV7-8	TRBJ2-1	NA	CASSLRGAEQFF	TGTGCCAGCAGCTTGAGAGGCGCCGAGCAGTTCTTC
NA	TRBV4-2	TRBJ1-2	NA	CASSQDLRSYNYGYTF	TGTGCCAGCAGCCAAGATCTCAGGTCGTATAACTATGGCTACACCTTC